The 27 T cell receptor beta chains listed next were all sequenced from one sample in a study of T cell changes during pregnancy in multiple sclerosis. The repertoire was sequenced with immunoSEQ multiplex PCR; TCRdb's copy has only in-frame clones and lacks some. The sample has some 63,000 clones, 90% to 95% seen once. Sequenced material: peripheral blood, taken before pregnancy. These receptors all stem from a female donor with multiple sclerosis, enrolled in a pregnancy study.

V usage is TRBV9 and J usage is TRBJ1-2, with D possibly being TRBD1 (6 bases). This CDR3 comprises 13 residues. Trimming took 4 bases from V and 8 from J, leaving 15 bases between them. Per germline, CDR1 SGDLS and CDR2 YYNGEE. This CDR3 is CASSLPGGGGYTF. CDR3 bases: TGTGCCAGCAGCTTACCTGGTGGGGGCGGCTACACCTTC.

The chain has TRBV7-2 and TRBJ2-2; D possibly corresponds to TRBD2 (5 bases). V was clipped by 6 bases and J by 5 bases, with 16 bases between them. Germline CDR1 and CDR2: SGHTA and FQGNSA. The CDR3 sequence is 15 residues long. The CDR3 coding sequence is TGTGCCAGCAGGGGAACTAGTCCTCAAACCGGGGAGCTGTTTTTT. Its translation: CASRGTSPQTGELFF.

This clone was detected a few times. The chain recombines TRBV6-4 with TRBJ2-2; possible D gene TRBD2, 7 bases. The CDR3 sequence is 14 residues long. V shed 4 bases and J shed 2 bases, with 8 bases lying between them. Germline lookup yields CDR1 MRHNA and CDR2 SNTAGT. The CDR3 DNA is TGTGCCAGCAGTGCGGGGGGCAACACCGGGGAGCTGTTTTTT. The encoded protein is CASSAGGNTGELFF.

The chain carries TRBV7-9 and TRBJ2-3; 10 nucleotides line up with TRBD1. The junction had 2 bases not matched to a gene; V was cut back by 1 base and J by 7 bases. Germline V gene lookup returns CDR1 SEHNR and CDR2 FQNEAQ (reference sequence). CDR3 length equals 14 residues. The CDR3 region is CASSLGTGGNTQYF. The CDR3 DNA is TGTGCCAGCAGCTTAGGGACAGGGGGAAATACGCAGTATTTT.

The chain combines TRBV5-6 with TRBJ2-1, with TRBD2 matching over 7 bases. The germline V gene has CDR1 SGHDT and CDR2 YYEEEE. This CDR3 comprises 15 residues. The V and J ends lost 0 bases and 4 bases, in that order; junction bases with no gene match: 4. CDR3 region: CASSLGGGGYNEQFF. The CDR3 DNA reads TGTGCCAGCAGCTTGGGAGGCGGGGGTTACAATGAGCAGTTCTTC.

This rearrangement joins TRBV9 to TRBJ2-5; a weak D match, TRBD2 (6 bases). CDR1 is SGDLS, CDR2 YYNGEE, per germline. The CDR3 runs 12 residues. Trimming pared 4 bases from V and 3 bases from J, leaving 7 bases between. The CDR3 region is CASSLAEETQYF. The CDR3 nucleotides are TGTGCCAGCAGCTTAGCGGAAGAGACCCAGTACTTC.

The CDR3 region is CAIGVAGGAANTGELFF. The CDR3 DNA reads TGTGCCATCGGGGTGGCGGGGGGTGCCGCGAACACCGGGGAGCTGTTTTTT. The V call is TRBV10-3, the J call TRBJ2-2, with TRBD2 matching 8 bases. Germline loops: CDR1 ENHRY, CDR2 SYGVKD. V lost 8 bases, J lost 0 bases, and 11 bases stayed unmatched. CDR3 length equals 17 residues.

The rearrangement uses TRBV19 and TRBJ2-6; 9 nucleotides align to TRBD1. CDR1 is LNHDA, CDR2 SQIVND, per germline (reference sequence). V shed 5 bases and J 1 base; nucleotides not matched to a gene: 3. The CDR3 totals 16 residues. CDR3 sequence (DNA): TGTGCCAGTAGTCAGACAGGGGGTTCTGGGGCCAACGTCCTGACTTTC. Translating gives CASSQTGGSGANVLTF.

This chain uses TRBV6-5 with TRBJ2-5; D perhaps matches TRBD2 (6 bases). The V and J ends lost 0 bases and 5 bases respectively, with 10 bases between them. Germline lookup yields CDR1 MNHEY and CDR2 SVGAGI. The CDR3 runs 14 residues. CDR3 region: CASSYSASAETQYF. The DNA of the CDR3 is TGTGCCAGCAGTTACTCGGCTAGCGCTGAGACCCAGTACTTC.

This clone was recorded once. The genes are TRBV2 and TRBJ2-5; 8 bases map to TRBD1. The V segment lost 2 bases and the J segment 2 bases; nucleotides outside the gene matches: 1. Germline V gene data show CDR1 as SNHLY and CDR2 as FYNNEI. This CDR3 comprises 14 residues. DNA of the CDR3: TGTGCCAGCAGTGAAAACAGGGGGCAAGAGACCCAGTACTTC. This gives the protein CASSENRGQETQYF.

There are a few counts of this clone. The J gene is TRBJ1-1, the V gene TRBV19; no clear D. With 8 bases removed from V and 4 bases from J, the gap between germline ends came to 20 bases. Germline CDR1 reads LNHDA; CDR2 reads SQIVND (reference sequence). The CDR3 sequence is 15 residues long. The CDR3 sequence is CASGQGSGGFTEAFF. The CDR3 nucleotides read TGTGCCAGTGGGCAAGGATCGGGAGGGTTCACTGAAGCTTTCTTT.

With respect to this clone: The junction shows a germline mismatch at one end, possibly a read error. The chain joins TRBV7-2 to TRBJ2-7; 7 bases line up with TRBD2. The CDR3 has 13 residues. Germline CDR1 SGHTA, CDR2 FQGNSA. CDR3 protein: CASSWDYSSEQYF. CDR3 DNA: TGTGCCAGCAGCTGGGACTATTCCTCCGAGCAGTACTTC.

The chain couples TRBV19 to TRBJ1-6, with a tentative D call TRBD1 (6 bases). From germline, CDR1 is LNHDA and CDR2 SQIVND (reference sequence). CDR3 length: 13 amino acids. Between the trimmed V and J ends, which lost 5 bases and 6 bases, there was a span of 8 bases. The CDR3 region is CASSGRGNSPLHF. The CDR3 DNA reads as TGTGCCAGTAGTGGCAGGGGTAATTCACCCCTCCACTTT.

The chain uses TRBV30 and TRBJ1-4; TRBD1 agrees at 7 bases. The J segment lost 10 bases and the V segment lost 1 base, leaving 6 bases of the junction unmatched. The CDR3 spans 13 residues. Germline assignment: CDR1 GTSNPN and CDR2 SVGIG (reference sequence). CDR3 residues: CAWSGQGVRKLFF. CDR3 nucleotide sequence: TGTGCCTGGAGTGGGCAGGGGGTTAGAAAACTGTTTTTT.

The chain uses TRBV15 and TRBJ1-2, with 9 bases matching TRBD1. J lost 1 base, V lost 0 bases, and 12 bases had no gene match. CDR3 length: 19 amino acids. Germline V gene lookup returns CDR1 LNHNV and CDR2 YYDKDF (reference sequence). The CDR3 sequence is CATSRDYRGRTPLNYGYTF. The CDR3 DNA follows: TGTGCCACCAGCAGAGATTACAGGGGGCGCACCCCTCTTAACTATGGCTACACCTTC.

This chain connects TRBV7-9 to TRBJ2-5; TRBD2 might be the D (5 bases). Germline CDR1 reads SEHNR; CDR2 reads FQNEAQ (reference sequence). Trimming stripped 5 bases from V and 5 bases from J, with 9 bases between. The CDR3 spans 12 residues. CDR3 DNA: TGTGCCAGCAGCCCTTGGAGGGAGACCCAGTACTTC. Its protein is CASSPWRETQYF.

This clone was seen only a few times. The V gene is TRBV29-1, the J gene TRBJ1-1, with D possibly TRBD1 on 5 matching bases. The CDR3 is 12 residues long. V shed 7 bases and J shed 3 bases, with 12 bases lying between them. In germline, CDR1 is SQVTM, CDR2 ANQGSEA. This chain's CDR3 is CSAAGGYTEAFF. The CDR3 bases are TGCAGCGCCGCCGGGGGATACACTGAAGCTTTCTTT.

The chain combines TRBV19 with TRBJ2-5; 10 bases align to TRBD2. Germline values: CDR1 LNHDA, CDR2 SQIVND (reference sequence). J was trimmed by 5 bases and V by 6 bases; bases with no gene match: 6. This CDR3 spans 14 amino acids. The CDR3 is CASSRAGGPETQYF. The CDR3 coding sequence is TGTGCCAGTAGCCGAGCGGGGGGGCCTGAGACCCAGTACTTC.

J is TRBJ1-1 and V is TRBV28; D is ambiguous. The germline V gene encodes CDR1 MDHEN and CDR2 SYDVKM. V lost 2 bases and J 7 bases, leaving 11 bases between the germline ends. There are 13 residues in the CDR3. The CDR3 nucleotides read TGTGCCAGCAGTTTAAGGGCGGGAAATGAAGCTTTCTTT. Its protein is CASSLRAGNEAFF.

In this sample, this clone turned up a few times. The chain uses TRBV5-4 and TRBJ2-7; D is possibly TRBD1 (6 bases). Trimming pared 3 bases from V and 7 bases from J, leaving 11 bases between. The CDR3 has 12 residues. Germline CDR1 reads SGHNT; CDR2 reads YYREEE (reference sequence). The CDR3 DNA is TGTGCCAGCAGCTGGACAGCAGGGGAGCAGTACTTC. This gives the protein CASSWTAGEQYF.

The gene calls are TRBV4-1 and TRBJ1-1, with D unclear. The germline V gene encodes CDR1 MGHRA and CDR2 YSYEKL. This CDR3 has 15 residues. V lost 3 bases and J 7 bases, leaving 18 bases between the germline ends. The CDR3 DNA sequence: TGCGCCAGCAGCCACCCCAACTTGGTGCCCGATGAAGCTTTCTTT. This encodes CASSHPNLVPDEAFF.

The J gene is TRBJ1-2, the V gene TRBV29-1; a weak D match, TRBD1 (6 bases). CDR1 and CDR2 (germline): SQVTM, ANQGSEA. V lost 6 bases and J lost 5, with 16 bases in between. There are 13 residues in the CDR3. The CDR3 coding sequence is TGCAGCGTGGAACCTACAGGGTGGTATGGCTACACCTTC. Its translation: CSVEPTGWYGYTF.

The CDR3 reads CASSQERTGSRTEAFF. The CDR3 DNA reads as TGTGCCAGCAGCCAAGAACGGACAGGGTCCCGCACTGAAGCTTTCTTT. J is TRBJ1-1 and V is TRBV4-2, with 8 positions matching TRBD1. J gave up 4 bases and V 0 bases, and 7 bases lay outside the gene matches. Germline values: CDR1 LGHNA, CDR2 YNFKEQ. The CDR3 is 16 residues long.

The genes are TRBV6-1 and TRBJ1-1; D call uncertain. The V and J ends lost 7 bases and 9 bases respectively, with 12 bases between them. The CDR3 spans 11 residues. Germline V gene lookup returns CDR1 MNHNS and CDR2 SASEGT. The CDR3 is CASIRLGQAFF. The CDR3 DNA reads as TGTGCCAGCATCCGACTAGGACAAGCTTTCTTT.

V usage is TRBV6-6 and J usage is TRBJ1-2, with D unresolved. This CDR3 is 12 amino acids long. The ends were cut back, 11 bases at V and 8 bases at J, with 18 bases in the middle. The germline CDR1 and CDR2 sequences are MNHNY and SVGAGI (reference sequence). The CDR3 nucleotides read TGTGCCGGCGGAGGTGGTCTGGAAGGCTACACCTTC. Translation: CAGGGGLEGYTF.

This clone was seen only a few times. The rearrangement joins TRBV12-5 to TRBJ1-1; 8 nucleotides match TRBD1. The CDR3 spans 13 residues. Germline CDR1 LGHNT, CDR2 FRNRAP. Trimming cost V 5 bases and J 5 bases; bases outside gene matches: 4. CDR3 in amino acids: CASGDRGPTEAFF. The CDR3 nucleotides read TGTGCTAGTGGTGACAGGGGTCCTACTGAAGCTTTCTTT.

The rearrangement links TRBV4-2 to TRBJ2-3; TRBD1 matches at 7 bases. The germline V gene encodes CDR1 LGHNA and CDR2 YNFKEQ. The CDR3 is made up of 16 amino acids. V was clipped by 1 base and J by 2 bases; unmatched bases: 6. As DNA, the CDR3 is TGTGCCAGCAGCCAAGCCCGGGACAGATACACAGATACGCAGTATTTT. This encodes CASSQARDRYTDTQYF.